What follows is one T cell receptor beta chain and its context. This sample was included in a study of T-cell memory formation after mild COVID-19. TCRdb ran MiXCR on the 5' RACE reads and lists one entry per CDR3 protein. The table includes 120,000 to 150,000 distinct CDR3 sequences, 15% to 20% detected once. Looked up from germline, CDR1 is DFQATT and CDR2 is SNEGSKA (reference sequence). The CDR3 has 11 amino acids. The V end was cut by 6 bases, the J end by 4 bases, with 9 bases between. The V gene is TRBV20-1, the J gene TRBJ1-1, with no clear D. The sequenced sample consisted of PBMCs or a T cell subset sorted from them (not recorded which). The receptor was derived from an adult woman who had mild COVID-19 (a few samples of this study predate the infection). Cell type and time point are not known. In DNA, the CDR3 is TGCAGTGCCCGGGGTGGCACTGAAGCTTTCTTT. The encoded protein is CSARGGTEAFF.